This entry concerns a single T cell receptor (beta chain). Per the original data handling: Counts of nucleated cells, estimated from reference gene primer amplification, were obtained. Assay: immunoSEQ multiplex PCR; the TCRdb copy retains only in-frame clones and omits some. V and J calls and clone size are as listed in that table; D and trimming were resolved from the DNA. The repertoire includes more than 85,000 clones, approximately 85% of them detected once, and about 6% sits in the top ten. Germline assignment: CDR1 MDHEN and CDR2 SYDVKM. Trimming removed 4 bases at V and 5 bases at J, with 14 bases between. The CDR3 length is 14 residues. This entry comes from a study of blood T cell repertoires in COVID-19. In the study overall: Samples taken during acute and convalescent COVID-19 were collected in the United States, Italy and Spain. T cells, B-cell-depleted T cells, or PBMCs supplied cDNA or gDNA.

The gene calls are TRBV28 and TRBJ2-5; tentative D call: TRBD2 (6 bases). The receptor was derived from a woman aged 60 to 75 with acute or convalescent COVID-19. Sequencing was performed on peripheral blood. The CDR3 is CASSSQSGVETQYF. CDR3 bases: TGTGCCAGCAGTTCCCAATCGGGGGTCGAGACCCAGTACTTC.